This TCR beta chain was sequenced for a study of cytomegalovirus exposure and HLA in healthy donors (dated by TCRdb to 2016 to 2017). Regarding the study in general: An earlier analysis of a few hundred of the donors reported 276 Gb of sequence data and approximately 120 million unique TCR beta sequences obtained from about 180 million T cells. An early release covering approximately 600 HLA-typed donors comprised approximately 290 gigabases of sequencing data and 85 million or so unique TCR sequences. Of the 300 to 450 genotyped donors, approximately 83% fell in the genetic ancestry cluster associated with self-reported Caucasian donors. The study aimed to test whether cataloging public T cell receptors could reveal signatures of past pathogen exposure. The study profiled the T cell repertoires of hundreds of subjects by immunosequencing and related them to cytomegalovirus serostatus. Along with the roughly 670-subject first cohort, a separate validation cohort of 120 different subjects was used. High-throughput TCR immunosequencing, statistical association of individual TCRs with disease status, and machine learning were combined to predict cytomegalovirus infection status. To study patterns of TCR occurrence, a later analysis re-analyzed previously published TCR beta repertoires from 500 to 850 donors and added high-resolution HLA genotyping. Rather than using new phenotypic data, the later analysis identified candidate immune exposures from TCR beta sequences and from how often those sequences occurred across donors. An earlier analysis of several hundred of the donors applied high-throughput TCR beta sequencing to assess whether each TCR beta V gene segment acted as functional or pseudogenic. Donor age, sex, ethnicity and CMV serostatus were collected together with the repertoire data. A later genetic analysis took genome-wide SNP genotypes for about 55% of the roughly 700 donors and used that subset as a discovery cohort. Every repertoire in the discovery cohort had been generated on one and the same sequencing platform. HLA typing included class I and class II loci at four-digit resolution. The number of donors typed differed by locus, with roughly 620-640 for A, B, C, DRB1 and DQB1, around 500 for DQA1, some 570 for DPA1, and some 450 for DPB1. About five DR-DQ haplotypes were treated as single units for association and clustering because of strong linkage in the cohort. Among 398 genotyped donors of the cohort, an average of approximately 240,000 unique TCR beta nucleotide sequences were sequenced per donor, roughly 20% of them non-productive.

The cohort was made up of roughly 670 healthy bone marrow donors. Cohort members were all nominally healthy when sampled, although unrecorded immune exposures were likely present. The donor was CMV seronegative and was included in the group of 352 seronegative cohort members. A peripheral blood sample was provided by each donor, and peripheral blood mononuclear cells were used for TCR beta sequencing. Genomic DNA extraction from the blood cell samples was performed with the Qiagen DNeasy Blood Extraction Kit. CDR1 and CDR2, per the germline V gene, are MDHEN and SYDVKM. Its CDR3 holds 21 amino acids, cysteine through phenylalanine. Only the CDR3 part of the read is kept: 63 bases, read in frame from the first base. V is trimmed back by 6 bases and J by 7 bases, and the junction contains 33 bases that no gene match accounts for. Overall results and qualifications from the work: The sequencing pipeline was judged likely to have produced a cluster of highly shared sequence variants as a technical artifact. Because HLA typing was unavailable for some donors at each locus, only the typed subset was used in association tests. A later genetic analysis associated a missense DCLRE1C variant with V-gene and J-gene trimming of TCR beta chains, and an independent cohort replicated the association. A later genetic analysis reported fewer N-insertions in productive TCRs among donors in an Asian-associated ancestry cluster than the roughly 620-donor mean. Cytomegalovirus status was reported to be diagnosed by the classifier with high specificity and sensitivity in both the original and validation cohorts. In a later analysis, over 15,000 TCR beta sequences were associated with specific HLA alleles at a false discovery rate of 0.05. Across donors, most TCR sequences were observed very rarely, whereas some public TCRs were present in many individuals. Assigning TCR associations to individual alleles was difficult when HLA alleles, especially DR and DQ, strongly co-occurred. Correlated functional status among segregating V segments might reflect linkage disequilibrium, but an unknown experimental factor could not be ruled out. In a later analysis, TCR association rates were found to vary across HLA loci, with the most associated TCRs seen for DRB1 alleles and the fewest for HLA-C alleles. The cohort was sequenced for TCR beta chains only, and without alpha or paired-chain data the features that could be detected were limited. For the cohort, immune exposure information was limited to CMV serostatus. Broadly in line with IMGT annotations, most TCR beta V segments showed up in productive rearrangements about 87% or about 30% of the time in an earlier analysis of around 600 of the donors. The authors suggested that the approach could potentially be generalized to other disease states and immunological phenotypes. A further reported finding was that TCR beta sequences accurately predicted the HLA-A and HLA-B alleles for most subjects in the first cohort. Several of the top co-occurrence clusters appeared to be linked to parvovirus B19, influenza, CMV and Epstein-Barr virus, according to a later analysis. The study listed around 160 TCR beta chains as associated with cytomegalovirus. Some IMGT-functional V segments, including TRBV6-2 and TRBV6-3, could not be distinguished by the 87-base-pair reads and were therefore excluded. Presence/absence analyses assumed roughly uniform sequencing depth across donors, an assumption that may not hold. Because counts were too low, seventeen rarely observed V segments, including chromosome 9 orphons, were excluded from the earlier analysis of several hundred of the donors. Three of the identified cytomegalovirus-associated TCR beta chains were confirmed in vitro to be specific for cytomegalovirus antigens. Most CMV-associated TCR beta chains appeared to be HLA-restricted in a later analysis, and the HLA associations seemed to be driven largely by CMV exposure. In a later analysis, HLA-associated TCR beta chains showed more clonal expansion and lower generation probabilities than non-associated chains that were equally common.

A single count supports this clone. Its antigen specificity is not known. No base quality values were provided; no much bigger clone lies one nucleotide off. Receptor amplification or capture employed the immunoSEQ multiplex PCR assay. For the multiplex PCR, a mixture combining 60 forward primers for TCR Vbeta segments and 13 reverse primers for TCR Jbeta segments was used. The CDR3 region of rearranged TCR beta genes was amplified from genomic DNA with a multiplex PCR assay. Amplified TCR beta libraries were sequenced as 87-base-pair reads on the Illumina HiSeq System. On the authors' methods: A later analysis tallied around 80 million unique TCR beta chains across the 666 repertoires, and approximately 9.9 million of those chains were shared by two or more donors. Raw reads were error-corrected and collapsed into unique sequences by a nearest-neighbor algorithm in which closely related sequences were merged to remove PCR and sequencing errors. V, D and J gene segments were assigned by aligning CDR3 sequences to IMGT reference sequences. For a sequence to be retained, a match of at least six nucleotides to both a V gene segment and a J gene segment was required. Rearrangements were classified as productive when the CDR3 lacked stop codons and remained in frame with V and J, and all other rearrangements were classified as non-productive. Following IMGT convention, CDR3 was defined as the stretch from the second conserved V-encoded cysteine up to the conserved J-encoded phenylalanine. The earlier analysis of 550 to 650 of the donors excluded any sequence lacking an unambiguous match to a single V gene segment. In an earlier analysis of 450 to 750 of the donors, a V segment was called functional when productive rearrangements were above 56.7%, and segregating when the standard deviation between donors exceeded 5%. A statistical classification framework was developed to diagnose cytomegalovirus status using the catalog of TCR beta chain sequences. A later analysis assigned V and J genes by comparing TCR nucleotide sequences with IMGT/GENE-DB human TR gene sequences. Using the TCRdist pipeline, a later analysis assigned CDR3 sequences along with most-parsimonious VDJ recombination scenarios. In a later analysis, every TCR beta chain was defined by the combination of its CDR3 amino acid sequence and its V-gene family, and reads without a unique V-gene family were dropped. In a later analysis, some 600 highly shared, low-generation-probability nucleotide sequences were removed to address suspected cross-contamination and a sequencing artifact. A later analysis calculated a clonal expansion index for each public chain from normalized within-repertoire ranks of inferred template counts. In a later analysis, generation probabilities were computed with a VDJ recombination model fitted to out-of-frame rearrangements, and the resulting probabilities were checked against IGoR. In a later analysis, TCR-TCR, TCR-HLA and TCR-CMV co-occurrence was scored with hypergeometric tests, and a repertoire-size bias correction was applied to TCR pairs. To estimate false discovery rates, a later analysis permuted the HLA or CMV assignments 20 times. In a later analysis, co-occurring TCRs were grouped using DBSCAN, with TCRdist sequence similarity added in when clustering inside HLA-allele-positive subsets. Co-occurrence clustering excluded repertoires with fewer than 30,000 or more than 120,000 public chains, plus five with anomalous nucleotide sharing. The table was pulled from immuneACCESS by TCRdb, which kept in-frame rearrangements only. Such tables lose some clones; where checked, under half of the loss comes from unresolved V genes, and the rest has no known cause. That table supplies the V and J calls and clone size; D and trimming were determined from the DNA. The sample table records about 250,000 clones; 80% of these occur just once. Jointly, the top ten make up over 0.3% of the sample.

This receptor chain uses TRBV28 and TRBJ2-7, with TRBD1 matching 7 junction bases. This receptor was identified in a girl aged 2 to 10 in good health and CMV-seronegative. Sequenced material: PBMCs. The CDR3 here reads CASSPSRGPFFHILGFKEQYF. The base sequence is TGTGCCAGCAGCCCCTCTAGGGGGCCTTTCTTCCATATCTTAGGGTTCAAGGAGCAGTACTTC.